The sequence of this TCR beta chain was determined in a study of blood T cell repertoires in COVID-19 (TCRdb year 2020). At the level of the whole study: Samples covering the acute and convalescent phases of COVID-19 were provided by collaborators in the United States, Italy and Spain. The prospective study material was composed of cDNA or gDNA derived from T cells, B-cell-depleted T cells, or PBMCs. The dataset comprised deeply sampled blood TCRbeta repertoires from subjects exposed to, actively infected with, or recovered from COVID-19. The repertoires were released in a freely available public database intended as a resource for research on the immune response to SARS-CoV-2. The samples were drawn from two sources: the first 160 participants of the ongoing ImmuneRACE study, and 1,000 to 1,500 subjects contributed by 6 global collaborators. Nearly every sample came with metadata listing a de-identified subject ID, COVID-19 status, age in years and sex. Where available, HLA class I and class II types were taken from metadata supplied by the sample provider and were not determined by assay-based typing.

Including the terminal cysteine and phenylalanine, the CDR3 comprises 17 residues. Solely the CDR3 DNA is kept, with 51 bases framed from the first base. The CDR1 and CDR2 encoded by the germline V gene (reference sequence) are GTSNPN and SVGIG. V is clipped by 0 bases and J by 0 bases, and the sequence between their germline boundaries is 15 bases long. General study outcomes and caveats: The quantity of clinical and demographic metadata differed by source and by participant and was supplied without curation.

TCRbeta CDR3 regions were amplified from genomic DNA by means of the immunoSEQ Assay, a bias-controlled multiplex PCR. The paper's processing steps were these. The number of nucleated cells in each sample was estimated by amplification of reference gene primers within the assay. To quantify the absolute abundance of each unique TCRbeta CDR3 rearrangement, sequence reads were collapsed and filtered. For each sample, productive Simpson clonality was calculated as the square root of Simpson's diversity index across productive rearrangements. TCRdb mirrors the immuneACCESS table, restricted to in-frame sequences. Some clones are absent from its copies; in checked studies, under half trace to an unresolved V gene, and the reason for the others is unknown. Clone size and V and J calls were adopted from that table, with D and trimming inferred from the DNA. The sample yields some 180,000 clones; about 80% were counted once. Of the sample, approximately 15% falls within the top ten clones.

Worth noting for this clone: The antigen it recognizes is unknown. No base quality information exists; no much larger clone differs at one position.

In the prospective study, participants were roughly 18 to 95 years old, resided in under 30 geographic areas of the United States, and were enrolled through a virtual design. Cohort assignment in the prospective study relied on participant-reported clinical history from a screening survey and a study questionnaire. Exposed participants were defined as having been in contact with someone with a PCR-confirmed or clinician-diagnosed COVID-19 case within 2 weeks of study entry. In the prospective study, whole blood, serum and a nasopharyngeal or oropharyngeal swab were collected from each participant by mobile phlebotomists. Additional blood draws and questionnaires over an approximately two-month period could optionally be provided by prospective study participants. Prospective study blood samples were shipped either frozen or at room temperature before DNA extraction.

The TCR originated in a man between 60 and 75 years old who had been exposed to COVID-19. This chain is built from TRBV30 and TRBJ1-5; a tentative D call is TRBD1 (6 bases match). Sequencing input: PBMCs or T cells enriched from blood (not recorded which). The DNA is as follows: TGTGCCTGGAGTGTACCGATGGACAGTTTTAGCAATCAGCCCCAGCATTTT. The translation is CAWSVPMDSFSNQPQHF.